Shown below are 11 T cell receptor beta chains from a single sample sequenced in a study of identifying expanded T cells in peripheral blood. The protocol was immunoSEQ multiplex PCR, while the TCRdb copy is restricted to in-frame clones and leaves out a portion. The sample holds 81,000 or so clones; 84% are singletons and the top ten take roughly a fifth. Sequencing was carried out using blood. The receptors derive from a person between 18 and 70 years old in good health.

This clone turned up a few times. The chain couples TRBV19 to TRBJ2-1, with D perhaps TRBD1 or TRBD2 (5 bases each). V shed 3 bases and J shed 9 bases, with 12 bases lying between them. This CDR3 is 13 amino acids long. CDR1 is LNHDA and CDR2 is SQIVND in the germline V gene (reference sequence). CDR3 in amino acids: CASSMGEGSEQFF. For the CDR3, the DNA is TGTGCCAGTAGTATGGGGGAAGGGAGTGAGCAGTTCTTC.

This clone has more than one count but fewer than ten. CDR3 protein: CASSLDSGRRGTDTQYF. CDR3 sequence (DNA): TGCGCCAGCAGCTTGGATAGCGGGAGACGGGGAACAGATACGCAGTATTTT. The V and J genes are TRBV5-1 and TRBJ2-3, with 9 bases lining up with TRBD2. The CDR3 is 17 amino acids. Per germline, CDR1 SGHRS and CDR2 YFSETQ. The ends lost 0 bases at V and 3 bases at J; junction bases unmatched: 8. Variable domain in full (rest from reference TRBV5-1 and TRBJ2-3): KAGVTQTPRYLIKTRGQQVTLSCSPISGHRSVSWYQQTPGQGLQFLFEYFSETQRNKGNFPGRFSGRQFSNSRSEMNVSTLELGDSALYLCASSLDSGRRGTDTQYFGPGTRLTVL.

This clone is a singleton in its sample. The chain is built from TRBV28 and TRBJ1-5; D is ambiguous. CDR3 size: 18 residues. Per germline, CDR1 MDHEN and CDR2 SYDVKM. The ends were cut back, 2 bases at V and 0 bases at J, with 17 bases in the middle. The CDR3 protein is CASSLGRRQFNSNQPQHF. CDR3 DNA sequence: TGTGCCAGCAGTTTAGGGAGGAGACAATTTAATAGCAATCAGCCCCAGCATTTT.

The rearrangement joins TRBV7-6 to TRBJ2-2, with D uncertain. CDR1 is SGHVS and CDR2 is FNYEAQ in the germline V gene. The germline V and J ends were trimmed by 5 bases and 6 bases, with 10 bases remaining between them. The CDR3 runs to 13 residues. The CDR3 here is CASSHLGSGELFF. The DNA of the CDR3 is TGTGCCAGCAGCCACTTGGGATCCGGGGAGCTGTTTTTT. Based on the CDR3 plus reference TRBV7-6 and TRBJ2-2, the full variable domain is GAGVSQSPRYKVTKRGQDVALRCDPISGHVSLYWYRQALGQGPEFLTYFNYEAQQDKSGLPNDRFSAERPEGSISTLTIQRTEQRDSAMYRCASSHLGSGELFFGEGSRLTVL.

The chain joins TRBV5-4 to TRBJ2-5; D is unresolved. The length of the CDR3 is 14 residues. Trimming removed 0 bases from V and 2 bases from J, with 8 bases in between. Germline CDR1 reads SGHNT; CDR2 reads YYREEE (reference sequence). The CDR3 DNA is TGTGCCAGCAGCTTGGATCCGATACAAGAGACCCAGTACTTC. Its translation is CASSLDPIQETQYF.

This chain uses TRBV19 with TRBJ1-1; 8 nucleotides align to TRBD1. Germline lookup yields CDR1 LNHDA and CDR2 SQIVND (reference sequence). Trimming cost V 5 bases and J 3 bases; bases outside gene matches: 20. The CDR3 is made up of 19 amino acids. The CDR3 reads CASSPPSRGRGPGDTEAFF. CDR3 nucleotides: TGTGCCAGTAGTCCACCTTCCAGGGGGCGCGGTCCCGGGGACACTGAAGCTTTCTTT.

The CDR3 reads CASSIWGDSNTGELFF. In DNA, the CDR3 is TGTGCCAGCAGTATCTGGGGGGACTCGAACACCGGGGAGCTGTTTTTT. The rearrangement links TRBV27 to TRBJ2-2; D is possibly TRBD2 (6 bases). In germline, CDR1 is MNHEY, CDR2 SMNVEV (reference sequence). Trimming left V 5 bases short and J 0 bases short, with 13 bases between. The CDR3 spans 16 residues.

This chain connects TRBV2 to TRBJ2-7, with 8 bases that match TRBD2. Per the germline V gene, CDR1 is SNHLY and CDR2 is FYNNEI. Trimming cost V 7 bases and J 0 bases; bases outside gene matches: 11. CDR3 length equals 16 residues. The CDR3 spells CASNLMIAGYSYEQYF. The CDR3 DNA reads TGTGCCAGCAACCTAATGATAGCGGGGTACTCCTACGAGCAGTACTTC.

This chain joins TRBV5-1 and TRBJ1-5; no reliable D call. The V and J ends lost 3 bases and 4 bases respectively, with 20 bases between them. The CDR3 runs 17 residues. The germline gives CDR1 SGHRS, CDR2 YFSETQ. This CDR3 is CASSYEPGGLGNQPQHF. The DNA for the CDR3 is TGCGCCAGCAGCTATGAACCGGGCGGACTCGGAAATCAGCCCCAGCATTTT.

This chain's CDR3 is CASSLGGPSTDTQYF. The CDR3 DNA sequence: TGCGCCAGCAGCTTGGGGGGTCCTAGCACAGATACGCAGTATTTT. This sequence joins TRBV5-1 and TRBJ2-3; D uncertain. Germline V gene data show CDR1 as SGHRS and CDR2 as YFSETQ. This CDR3 has 15 amino acids. Between the trimmed V and J ends, which lost 0 bases and 0 bases, there was a span of 8 bases.

The rearrangement uses TRBV25-1 and TRBJ2-1; perhaps D is TRBD1 or TRBD2 (5 bases each). Germline V CDR1 and CDR2: MGHDK, SYGVNS. The CDR3 is made up of 12 amino acids. The V end was cut by 5 bases, the J end by 8 bases, with 10 bases between. CDR3 sequence: CASSTPGHEQFF. Here the CDR3 DNA reads TGTGCCAGCAGTACACCGGGGCATGAGCAGTTCTTC.